This T cell receptor (beta chain) appears in the sequencing data of a study of shared clonotypes between healthy human individuals. General study findings and limits: Sorted-subset sequencing was shown by rarefaction to be incomplete despite large depth.

A note on this clone: Its target is not known.

All the donors were Caucasian adults who lived in Nashville, Tennessee. Assay used: immunoSEQ multiplex PCR; TCRdb lists only in-frame clones, some missing. The table records 950,000 to 1,200,000 clones, approximately 77% of them present only once. The CDR3 totals 13 residues. CDR1 is MNHNS, CDR2 SASEGT, per germline. V was clipped by 4 bases and J by 10 bases, with 14 bases between them. This clonotype originated in a man in his late teens or twenties in good health. Some clones in this sample may be carry-over from other donors' samples. The sample was memory CD4+ T cells from PBMCs. Subset here: CD45RA-negative fraction. The chain links TRBV6-1 to TRBJ2-1, with a tentative D call TRBD2 (6 bases). CDR3 DNA sequence: TGTGCCAGCAGTGGGGGGACTCCCGGCGAGCAGTTCTTC. Translated: CASSGGTPGEQFF.